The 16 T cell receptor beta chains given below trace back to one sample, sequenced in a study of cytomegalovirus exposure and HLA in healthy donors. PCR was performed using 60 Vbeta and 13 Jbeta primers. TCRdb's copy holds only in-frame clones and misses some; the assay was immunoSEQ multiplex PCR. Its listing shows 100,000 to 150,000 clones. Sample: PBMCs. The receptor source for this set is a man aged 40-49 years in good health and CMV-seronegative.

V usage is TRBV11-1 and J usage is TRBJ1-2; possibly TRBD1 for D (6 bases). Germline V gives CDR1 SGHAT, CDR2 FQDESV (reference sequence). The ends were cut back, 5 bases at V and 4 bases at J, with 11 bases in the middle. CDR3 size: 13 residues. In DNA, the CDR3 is TGTGCCAGCAGCCTACAGGGTCCCTATGGCTACACCTTC. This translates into CASSLQGPYGYTF.

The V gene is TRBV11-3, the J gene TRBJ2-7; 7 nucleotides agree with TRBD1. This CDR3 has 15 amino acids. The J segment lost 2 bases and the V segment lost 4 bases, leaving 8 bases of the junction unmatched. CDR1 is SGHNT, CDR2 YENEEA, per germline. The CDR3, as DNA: TGTGCCAGCAGCTCCCGGACAGGAGAGACCTACGAGCAGTACTTC. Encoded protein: CASSSRTGETYEQYF.

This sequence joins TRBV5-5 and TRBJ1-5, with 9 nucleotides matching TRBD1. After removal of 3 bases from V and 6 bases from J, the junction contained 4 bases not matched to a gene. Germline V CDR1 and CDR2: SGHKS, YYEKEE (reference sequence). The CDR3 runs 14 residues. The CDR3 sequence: CASSSGTGRQPQHF. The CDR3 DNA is TGTGCCAGCAGCTCAGGGACAGGGCGTCAGCCCCAGCATTTT.

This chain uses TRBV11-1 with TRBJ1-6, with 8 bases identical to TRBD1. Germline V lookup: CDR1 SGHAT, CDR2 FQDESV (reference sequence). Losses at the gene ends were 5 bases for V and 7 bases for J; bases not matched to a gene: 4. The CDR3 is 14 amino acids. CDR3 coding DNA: TGTGCCAGCAGCCCAGGGGGCTCGAATTCACCCCTCCACTTT. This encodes CASSPGGSNSPLHF.

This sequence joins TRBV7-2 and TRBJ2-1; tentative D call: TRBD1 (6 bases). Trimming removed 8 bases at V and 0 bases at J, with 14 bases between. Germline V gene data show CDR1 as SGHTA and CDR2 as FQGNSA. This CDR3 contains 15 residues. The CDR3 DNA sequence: TGTGCCAGCCGGAACAGGGCTAGCTCCTACAATGAGCAGTTCTTC. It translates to CASRNRASSYNEQFF.

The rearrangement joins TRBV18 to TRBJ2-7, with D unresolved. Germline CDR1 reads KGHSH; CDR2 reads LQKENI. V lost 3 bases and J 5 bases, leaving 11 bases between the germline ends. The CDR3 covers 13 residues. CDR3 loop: CASSPPVPNEQYF. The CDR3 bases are TGTGCCAGCTCACCTCCGGTCCCTAACGAGCAGTACTTC.

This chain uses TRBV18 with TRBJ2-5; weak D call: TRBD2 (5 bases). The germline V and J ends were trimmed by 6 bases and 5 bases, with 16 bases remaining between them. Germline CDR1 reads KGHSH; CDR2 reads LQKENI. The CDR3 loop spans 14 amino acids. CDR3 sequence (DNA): TGTGCCAGCTCCGGCCCGGGGTTTCTTGAGACCCAGTACTTC. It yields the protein CASSGPGFLETQYF.

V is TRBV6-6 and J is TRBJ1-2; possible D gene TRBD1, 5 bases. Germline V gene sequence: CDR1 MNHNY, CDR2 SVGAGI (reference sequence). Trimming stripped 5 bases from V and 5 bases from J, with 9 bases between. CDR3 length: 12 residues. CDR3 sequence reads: CASSPGGYGYTF. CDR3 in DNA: TGTGCCAGCAGTCCCGGGGGGTATGGCTACACCTTC.

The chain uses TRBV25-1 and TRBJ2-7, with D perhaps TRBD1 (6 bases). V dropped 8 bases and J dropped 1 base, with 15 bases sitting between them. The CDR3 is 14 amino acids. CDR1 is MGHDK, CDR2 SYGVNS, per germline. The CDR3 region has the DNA TGTGCCAGCCGCCGCACCGGACAGTCCTACGAGCAGTACTTC. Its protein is CASRRTGQSYEQYF.

CDR3 sequence reads: CASIGGKFMNTEAFF. The CDR3 bases are TGTGCCAGTATCGGGGGAAAATTCATGAACACTGAAGCTTTCTTT. This chain connects TRBV19 to TRBJ1-1, with a tentative D call TRBD1 (5 bases). Germline CDR1 is LNHDA and CDR2 is SQIVND (reference sequence). The CDR3 has 15 residues. Deletions cut 7 bases from V and 0 bases from J, with 15 bases between. The full variable domain, completed using reference TRBV19 and TRBJ1-1, is DGGITQSPKYLFRKEGQNVTLSCEQNLNHDAMYWYRQDPGQGLRLIYYSQIVNDFQKGDIAEGYSVSREKKESFPLTVTSAQKNPTAFYLCASIGGKFMNTEAFFGQGTRLTVV.

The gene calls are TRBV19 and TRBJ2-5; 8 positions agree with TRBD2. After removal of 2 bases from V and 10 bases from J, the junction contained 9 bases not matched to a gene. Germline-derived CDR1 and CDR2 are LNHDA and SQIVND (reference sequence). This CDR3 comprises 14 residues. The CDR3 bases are TGTGCCAGTAGTATAACGGGAGGGCCGTCGGACCAGTACTTC. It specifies CASSITGGPSDQYF.

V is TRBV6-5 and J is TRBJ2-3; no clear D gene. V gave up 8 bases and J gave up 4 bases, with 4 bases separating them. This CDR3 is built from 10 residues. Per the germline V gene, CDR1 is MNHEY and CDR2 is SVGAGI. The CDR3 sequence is CASGADTQYF. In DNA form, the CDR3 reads TGTGCCAGCGGAGCAGATACGCAGTATTTT.

The CDR3 nucleotides are TGTGCCAGTAGTATCGGACTAGCGGGAGGGCAAGATACGCAGTATTTT. This codes for CASSIGLAGGQDTQYF. This sequence joins TRBV19 and TRBJ2-3, with 15 bases aligning to TRBD2. The V gene end was trimmed by 3 bases and the J gene end by 5 bases; junction bases not matched to a gene: 3. Germline lookup yields CDR1 LNHDA and CDR2 SQIVND (reference sequence). This CDR3 region has 16 residues.

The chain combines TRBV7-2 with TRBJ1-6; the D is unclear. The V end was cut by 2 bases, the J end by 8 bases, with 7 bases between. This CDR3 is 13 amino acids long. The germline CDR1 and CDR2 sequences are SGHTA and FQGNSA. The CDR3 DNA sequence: TGTGCCAGCAGCTTATTGCCGGATTCACCCCTCCACTTT. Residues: CASSLLPDSPLHF.

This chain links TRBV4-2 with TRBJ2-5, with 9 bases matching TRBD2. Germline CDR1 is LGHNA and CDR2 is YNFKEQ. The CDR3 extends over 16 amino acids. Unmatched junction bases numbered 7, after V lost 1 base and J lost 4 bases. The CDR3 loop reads CASSQGRLAGAETQYF. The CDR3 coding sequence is TGTGCCAGCAGCCAAGGGAGGTTAGCGGGAGCAGAGACCCAGTACTTC.

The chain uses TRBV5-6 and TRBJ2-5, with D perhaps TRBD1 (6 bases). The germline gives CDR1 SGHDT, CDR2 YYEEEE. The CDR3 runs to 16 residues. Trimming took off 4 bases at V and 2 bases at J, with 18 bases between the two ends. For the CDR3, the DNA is TGTGCCAGCAGCCTCCCCAGGGGACCATTACAAGAGACCCAGTACTTC. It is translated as CASSLPRGPLQETQYF.